Presented here are 10 T cell receptor beta chains from one specimen sequenced in a study of cytomegalovirus exposure and HLA in healthy donors. Amplification used 60 Vbeta primers and 13 Jbeta primers. Repertoires were generated with immunoSEQ multiplex PCR, while TCRdb's copy carries only in-frame clones and drops some. The sample records around 180,000 clones, almost 85% being singletons. The sequencing sample was made of PBMCs. These receptors originate from a boy aged 5-17 years in good health and CMV-seronegative.

The rearrangement joins TRBV28 to TRBJ2-7; D not certain. This CDR3 has 13 residues. CDR1 is MDHEN and CDR2 is SYDVKM in the germline V gene. The V and J ends lost 1 base and 0 bases respectively, with 4 bases between them. Written as DNA, the CDR3 is TGTGCCAGCAGTTTATACGGCTCCTACGAGCAGTACTTC. This sequence encodes CASSLYGSYEQYF.

This chain connects TRBV30 to TRBJ1-6, with D unresolved. Germline-derived CDR1 and CDR2 are GTSNPN and SVGIG (reference sequence). Trimming stripped 0 bases from V and 0 bases from J, with 6 bases between. This CDR3 contains 15 residues. The CDR3 sequence is CAWSVLSSYNSPLHF. The CDR3 bases are TGTGCCTGGAGTGTATTGAGCTCCTATAATTCACCCCTCCACTTT.

This chain links TRBV4-1 with TRBJ2-5; D is unresolved. Germline assignment: CDR1 MGHRA and CDR2 YSYEKL. This CDR3 has 16 residues. V was clipped by 1 base and J by 2 bases, with 14 bases between them. The CDR3 reads CASSQAFPPSQETQYF. CDR3 coding DNA: TGCGCCAGCAGCCAAGCTTTCCCTCCTTCTCAAGAGACCCAGTACTTC.

V gene TRBV19 combines with J gene TRBJ2-1, with TRBD2 identical over 11 bases. Germline CDR1 is LNHDA and CDR2 is SQIVND (reference sequence). The CDR3 has 15 amino acids. Losses at the gene ends were 1 base for V and 7 bases for J; bases not matched to a gene: 3. The CDR3 DNA sequence: TGTGCCAGTAGTATAGGGTCTAGCGGGAGGAATGAGCAGTTCTTC. Residues: CASSIGSSGRNEQFF.

This clone was counted only a few times. The chain employs TRBV19 and TRBJ2-7, with D perhaps TRBD1 (6 bases). V lost 7 bases and J 4 bases, leaving 14 bases between the germline ends. This CDR3 is built from 13 residues. Germline CDR1 LNHDA, CDR2 SQIVND (reference sequence). The CDR3 DNA reads TGTGCCAGTACGGCGGCAGGGGAATACGAGCAGTACTTC. It yields the protein CASTAAGEYEQYF.

This clone appeared once. The V gene is TRBV5-1, the J gene TRBJ2-7; a possible D gene is TRBD2 (6 bases). This CDR3 spans 14 amino acids. The germline V gene encodes CDR1 SGHRS and CDR2 YFSETQ. Trimming pared 3 bases from V and 3 bases from J, leaving 13 bases between. DNA of the CDR3: TGCGCCAGCAGCTGGAAAGGGGAGGACTACGAGCAGTACTTC. Its protein product is CASSWKGEDYEQYF.

This rearrangement joins TRBV11-2 to TRBJ2-7; 8 bases agree with TRBD2. Germline trimming cut 5 bases from V and 6 bases from J; bases unmatched to any gene: 15. Germline V gene sequence: CDR1 SGHAT, CDR2 FQNNGV. CDR3 length equals 16 residues. DNA for the CDR3: TGTGCCAGCAGCCCACCCCGGGGTAGCGGGATTGGCGAGCAGTACTTC. Translation gives CASSPPRGSGIGEQYF.

The gene calls are TRBV11-2 and TRBJ2-1; D ambiguous. The germline V and J ends were trimmed by 2 bases and 5 bases, with 16 bases remaining between them. The CDR3 is 16 residues long. From germline, CDR1 is SGHAT and CDR2 FQNNGV. The CDR3 protein is CASSLPPRGKNNEQFF. The CDR3, as DNA: TGTGCCAGCAGCTTACCTCCTCGCGGCAAGAACAATGAGCAGTTCTTC.

Details on this clone: Within the sample, other DNA sequences also encode this same CDR3. V is TRBV5-1 and J is TRBJ1-3, with D possibly being TRBD1 (5 bases). Germline values: CDR1 SGHRS, CDR2 YFSETQ. This CDR3 spans 13 amino acids. Deletions cut 3 bases from V and 4 bases from J, with 8 bases between. CDR3 coding DNA: TGCGCCAGCAGCTCAGGGTCAGGAAACACCATATATTTT. Amino acid sequence: CASSSGSGNTIYF. The whole variable domain, remainder taken from reference TRBV5-1 and TRBJ1-3, is KAGVTQTPRYLIKTRGQQVTLSCSPISGHRSVSWYQQTPGQGLQFLFEYFSETQRNKGNFPGRFSGRQFSNSRSEMNVSTLELGDSALYLCASSSGSGNTIYFGEGSWLTVV.

The chain couples TRBV9 to TRBJ2-2, with 8 bases lining up with TRBD2. The germline gives CDR1 SGDLS, CDR2 YYNGEE. The CDR3 totals 16 residues. V trimming: 2 bases; J trimming: 5 bases; junction bases outside the gene matches: 8. In nucleotides, the CDR3 is TGTGCCAGCAGCGTTAGGGAACTAGCGGTTACCGGGGAGCTGTTTTTT. Residues: CASSVRELAVTGELFF.